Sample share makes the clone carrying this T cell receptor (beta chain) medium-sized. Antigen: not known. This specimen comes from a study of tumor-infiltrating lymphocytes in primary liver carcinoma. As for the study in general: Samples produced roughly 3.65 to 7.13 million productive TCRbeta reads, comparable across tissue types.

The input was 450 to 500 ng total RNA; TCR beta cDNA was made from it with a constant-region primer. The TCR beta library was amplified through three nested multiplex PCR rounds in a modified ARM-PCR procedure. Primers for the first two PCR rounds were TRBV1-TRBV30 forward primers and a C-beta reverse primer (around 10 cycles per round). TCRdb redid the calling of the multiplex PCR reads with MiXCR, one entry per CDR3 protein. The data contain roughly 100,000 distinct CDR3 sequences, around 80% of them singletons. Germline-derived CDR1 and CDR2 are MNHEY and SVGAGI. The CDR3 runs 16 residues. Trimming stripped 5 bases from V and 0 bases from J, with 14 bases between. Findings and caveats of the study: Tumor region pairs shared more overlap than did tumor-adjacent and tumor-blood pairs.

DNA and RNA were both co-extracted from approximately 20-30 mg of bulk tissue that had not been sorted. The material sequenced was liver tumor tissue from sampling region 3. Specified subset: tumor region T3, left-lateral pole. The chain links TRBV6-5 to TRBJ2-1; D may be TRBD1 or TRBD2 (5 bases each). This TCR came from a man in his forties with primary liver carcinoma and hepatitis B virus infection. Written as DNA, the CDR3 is TGTGCCAGCAGTCTGGGGACCAGCGGCTCCTACAATGAGCAGTTCTTC. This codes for CASSLGTSGSYNEQFF.